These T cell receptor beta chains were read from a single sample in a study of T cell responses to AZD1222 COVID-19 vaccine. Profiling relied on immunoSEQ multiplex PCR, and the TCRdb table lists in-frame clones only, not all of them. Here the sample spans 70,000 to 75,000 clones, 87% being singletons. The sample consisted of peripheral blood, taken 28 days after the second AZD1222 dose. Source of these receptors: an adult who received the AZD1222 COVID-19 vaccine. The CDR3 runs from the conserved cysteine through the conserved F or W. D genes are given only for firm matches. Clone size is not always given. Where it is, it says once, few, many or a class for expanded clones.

TGTGCCAGCGATACAGGGGGGGAGCAGTACTTC CASDTGGEQYF TRBV6-5 TRBD1 NA TRBJ2-7
TGCGCCAGCAGCAAGGGACTAGCGGACTTCAGCTCCTACAATGAGCAGTTCTTC CASSKGLADFSSYNEQFF TRBV5-1 TRBD2 NA TRBJ2-1
TGTGCCAGCAGCCATTCCCAAACACAATCCTACGAGCAGTACTTC CASSHSQTQSYEQYF TRBV3-1/TRBV3-2 NA NA TRBJ2-7
TGTGCCAGCAGTGATCTTGGGTCCGGGGAGCTGTTTTTT CASSDLGSGELFF TRBV2 NA few TRBJ2-2
TGTGCCAGCAGGTTTTCTAGCGGTAAAAATGAGCAGTTCTTC CASRFSSGKNEQFF TRBV3-1/TRBV3-2 TRBD2 NA TRBJ2-1
TGTGCCAGCAGTGAAACCGCACTAATGAACACTGAAGCTTTCTTT CASSETALMNTEAFF TRBV6-1 NA once TRBJ1-1
TGTGCCAGCAATTCCGCAGGGGTCGTGCAGTTCTTC CASNSAGVVQFF TRBV12-3/TRBV12-4 NA once TRBJ2-1
TGTGCCATCAGTAACACTAGCGGGAGCCCACACGAGCAGTACTTC CAISNTSGSPHEQYF TRBV10-3 TRBD2 NA TRBJ2-7
TGTGCCAGCAGCTTATCACCGGGAAAGACCCAGTACTTC CASSLSPGKTQYF TRBV7-8 NA NA TRBJ2-5
TGTGCCAGCAGTATAACCGGGAAAGACACTGAAGCTTTCTTT CASSITGKDTEAFF TRBV6-6 NA once TRBJ1-1
TGCGCCAGCAGCCAACGGAAAGCGGAAGAGACCCAGTACTTC CASSQRKAEETQYF TRBV4-1 NA NA TRBJ2-5
TGTGCCAGCAGCCCCCGGGGGGGGTTCAATGAGCAGTTCTTC CASSPRGGFNEQFF TRBV2 TRBD2 NA TRBJ2-1
TGCGCCAGCAGCTTGGCATCCCAAACTCAAGAGACCCAGTACTTC CASSLASQTQETQYF TRBV5-1 NA NA TRBJ2-5
TGTGCCAGCAGGGCACAAGGGTTTTATGGCTACACCTTC CASRAQGFYGYTF TRBV27 NA NA TRBJ1-2
TGTGCCAGCACCTTGGGACAGTCAGAGACCCAGTACTTC CASTLGQSETQYF TRBV12-3/TRBV12-4 TRBD1 once TRBJ2-5
TGTGCCAGCAGTACCACGGGACGGTTCGTCTATGGCTACACCTTC CASSTTGRFVYGYTF TRBV5-8 NA NA TRBJ1-2
TGTGCCAGCAGTTTCTTGGACAGGGCCTATGGCTACACCTTC CASSFLDRAYGYTF TRBV6-5 TRBD1 NA TRBJ1-2
TGTGCCTGGAGTCCCCCGACAGGCTATGGCTACACCTTC CAWSPPTGYGYTF TRBV30 NA NA TRBJ1-2
TGTGCCAGCAGCGTAGACGGAGGTCAACCCAACACTGAAGCTTTCTTT CASSVDGGQPNTEAFF TRBV9 NA NA TRBJ1-1
TGTGCCAGCAGCTTAGTGGGGACAGGGGGAGCTAACTATGGCTACACCTTC CASSLVGTGGANYGYTF TRBV7-2 TRBD1 once TRBJ1-2
TGTGCCAGCAGCCCAGGAGGGACAGGGAGCTACGAGCAGTACTTC CASSPGGTGSYEQYF TRBV7-2 TRBD1 NA TRBJ2-7
TGTGCCACAGGGGCAGGTGCAGATACGCAGTATTTT CATGAGADTQYF TRBV10-3 NA NA TRBJ2-3
TGTGCCAGTAGTCTAGGAGACAGGAGCTCCTACGAGCAGTACTTC CASSLGDRSSYEQYF TRBV19 NA NA TRBJ2-7
TGTGCCAGCAGCCTTGGGAGCTACACTGAAGCTTTCTTT CASSLGSYTEAFF TRBV7-9 NA NA TRBJ1-1
TGTGCCAGCAGTTTGCGAGGTACCTATGGCTACACCTTC CASSLRGTYGYTF TRBV6-5 NA NA TRBJ1-2
TGTGCCAGCAGTGAAGTAGGGTGGGGTCAGCCCCAGCATTTT CASSEVGWGQPQHF TRBV6-1 NA NA TRBJ1-5